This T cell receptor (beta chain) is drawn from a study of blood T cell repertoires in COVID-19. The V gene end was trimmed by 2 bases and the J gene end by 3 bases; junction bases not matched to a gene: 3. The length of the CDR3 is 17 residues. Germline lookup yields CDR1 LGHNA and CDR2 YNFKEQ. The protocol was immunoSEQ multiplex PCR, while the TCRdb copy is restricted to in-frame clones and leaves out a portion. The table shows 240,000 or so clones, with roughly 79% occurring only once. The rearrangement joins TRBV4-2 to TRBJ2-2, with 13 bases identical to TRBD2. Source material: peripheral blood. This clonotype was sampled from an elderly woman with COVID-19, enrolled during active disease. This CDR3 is CASSQPGLAGDTGELFF. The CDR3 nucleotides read TGTGCCAGCAGCCAACCCGGACTAGCGGGGGACACCGGGGAGCTGTTTTTT.